This is a list of T cell receptor beta chains from one sample in a study of T cell changes during pregnancy in multiple sclerosis. Assay used: immunoSEQ multiplex PCR; TCRdb lists only in-frame clones, some missing. The data contain about 35,000 clones, more than 70% of them seen just once; the ten biggest clones take up 0.75% to 0.9%. The sample consisted of CD4+ T cells from peripheral blood mononuclear cells, taken after pregnancy. The source is a female donor in good health, enrolled as a control in a pregnancy study. Both conserved end residues are part of each CDR3. D genes are given only for firm matches. Clone size, where shown, is once, few, many, or a class for clones that have expanded.

>TRBJ2-7|NA|TRBD2|TRBV5-1
CASSLVGGMASYEQYF
TGCGCCAGCAGCTTGGTGGGGGGGATGGCTTCCTACGAGCAGTACTTC
>TRBJ2-7|NA|NA|TRBV5-1
CASSLLSPTSYEQYF
TGCGCCAGCAGCTTGCTAAGCCCTACCTCCTACGAGCAGTACTTC
>TRBJ2-1|NA|NA|TRBV5-1
CASSLPKGDFTGNEQFF
TGCGCCAGCAGCTTGCCCAAGGGAGACTTTACGGGCAATGAGCAGTTCTTC
>TRBJ1-2|NA|NA|TRBV2
CASSTGTQRNYGYTF
TGTGCCAGCAGCACCGGGACACAAAGAAACTATGGCTACACCTTC
>TRBJ2-6|NA|NA|TRBV29-1
CSVRGSGANVLTF
TGCAGCGTTCGGGGATCTGGGGCCAACGTCCTGACTTTC
>TRBJ1-3|NA|NA|TRBV4-1
CASSQVGGALGNTIYF
TGCGCCAGCAGCCAAGTAGGGGGAGCCCTCGGAAACACCATATATTTT
>TRBJ1-2|NA|NA|TRBV7-2
CASSRPGGGYTF
TGTGCCAGCAGCCGCCCCGGGGGTGGCTACACCTTC
>TRBJ2-3|NA|NA|TRBV7-3
CASKRSPADTQYF
TGTGCCAGCAAAAGAAGTCCGGCAGATACGCAGTATTTT
>TRBJ2-7|NA|NA|TRBV9
CASSAGTQSSYEQYF
TGTGCCAGCAGCGCTGGGACACAGAGCTCCTACGAGCAGTACTTC
>TRBJ1-3|NA|NA|TRBV6-5
CASSYSPGDGNTIYF
TGTGCCAGCAGTTACTCTCCAGGGGATGGAAACACCATATATTTT
>TRBJ2-7|NA|TRBD1|TRBV7-7
CASSPRPMGQKGEQYF
TGTGCTAGCAGCCCTCGCCCCATGGGACAGAAAGGGGAGCAGTACTTC
>TRBJ1-3|few|NA|TRBV7-8
CASSFTREGNTIYF
TGTGCCAGCAGCTTCACTCGGGAGGGAAACACCATATATTTT
>TRBJ2-5|NA|NA|TRBV2
CASSEGAGGGETQYF
TGTGCCAGCAGTGAAGGGGCAGGAGGAGGGGAGACCCAGTACTTC
>TRBJ1-1|NA|NA|TRBV9
CASSVDSQRTEAFF
TGTGCCAGCAGCGTAGATAGCCAGAGAACTGAAGCTTTCTTT
>TRBJ1-1|NA|NA|TRBV25-1
CASTGNTEAFF
TGTGCCAGCACGGGGAACACTGAAGCTTTCTTT
>TRBJ2-7|NA|NA|TRBV5-4
CASSLGTVYEQYF
TGTGCCAGCAGCTTGGGTACAGTCTACGAGCAGTACTTC
>TRBJ1-5|NA|NA|TRBV19
CASNGRGGSNQPQHF
TGTGCCAGTAATGGTCGGGGAGGGTCCAATCAGCCCCAGCATTTT
>TRBJ1-1|NA|NA|TRBV6-5
CASSYGLLRNTEAFF
TGTGCCAGCAGTTACGGGCTATTAAGGAACACTGAAGCTTTCTTT
>TRBJ1-1|NA|NA|TRBV5-5
CASSLVGIGVNTEAFF
TGTGCCAGCAGCTTGGTGGGGATAGGGGTGAACACTGAAGCTTTCTTT
>TRBJ1-5|few|NA|TRBV4-1
CASSQTGQGGQPQHF
TGCGCCAGCAGCCAAACCGGGCAGGGAGGACAGCCCCAGCATTTT
>TRBJ2-7|NA|TRBD2|TRBV28
CASSPIAGASYEQYF
TGTGCCAGCAGCCCAATAGCGGGAGCTTCCTACGAGCAGTACTTC
>TRBJ2-2|once|TRBD2|TRBV5-6
CASTPGLAAAGELFF
TGTGCCAGCACCCCGGGACTAGCGGCGGCCGGGGAGCTGTTTTTT
>TRBJ1-5|once|TRBD1|TRBV2
CASTVTGGWDQPQHF
TGTGCCAGCACCGTAACAGGGGGCTGGGATCAGCCCCAGCATTTT
>TRBJ1-2|NA|NA|TRBV9
CASSERGGSYGYTF
TGTGCCAGCAGCGAAAGGGGGGGTAGCTATGGCTACACCTTC
>TRBJ1-2|few|NA|TRBV19
CASRTLERFYGYTF
TGTGCCAGTAGGACTCTCGAACGATTCTATGGCTACACCTTC
>TRBJ1-3|few|NA|TRBV18
CASSPSDTIYF
TGTGCCAGCTCACCAAGCGACACCATATATTTT
>TRBJ2-5|NA|TRBD1|TRBV9
CASSVLGTAKETQYF
TGTGCCAGCAGCGTACTCGGGACAGCCAAAGAGACCCAGTACTTC
>TRBJ2-1|NA|TRBD2|TRBV9
CASSVVQGRTSGDNEQFF
TGTGCCAGCAGCGTAGTTCAAGGTCGGACTAGCGGAGACAATGAGCAGTTCTTC
>TRBJ2-7|NA|TRBD2|TRBV19
CASSMARGEGQYF
TGTGCCAGTAGTATGGCACGGGGGGAGGGGCAGTACTTC
>TRBJ2-7|NA|NA|TRBV28
CASTVSDSSPYEQYF
TGTGCCAGCACAGTTTCCGACAGCAGCCCCTACGAGCAGTACTTC
>TRBJ2-1|NA|NA|TRBV14
CASSQDIGGVNNEQFF
TGTGCCAGCAGCCAAGATATCGGGGGAGTAAACAATGAGCAGTTCTTC
>TRBJ2-1|NA|TRBD2|TRBV15
CATKTSGGSYNEQFF
TGTGCCACCAAAACTAGCGGGGGGTCCTACAATGAGCAGTTCTTC
>TRBJ1-6|NA|NA|TRBV9
CASSSAGSTNSPLHF
TGTGCCAGCAGCTCGGCCGGGAGCACTAATTCACCCCTCCACTTT
>TRBJ2-2|once|TRBD2|TRBV7-3
CASSLAGGGTGELFF
TGTGCCAGCAGCCTAGCGGGAGGGGGCACCGGGGAGCTGTTTTTT
>TRBJ1-6|NA|NA|TRBV28
CASSIPPDSEYNSPLHF
TGTGCCAGCAGTATACCCCCGGACAGTGAATATAATTCACCCCTCCACTTT
>TRBJ2-7|NA|NA|TRBV9
CASSPRTDSSYEQYF
TGTGCCAGCAGCCCTCGAACGGACAGCTCTTACGAGCAGTACTTC